This T cell receptor beta chain was recovered during a study of blood T cell repertoires in COVID-19. Study background: The analysed material was cDNA or gDNA that came from T cells, B-cell-depleted T cells, or PBMCs.

The germline CDR1 and CDR2 sequences are MNHEY and SVGAGI. CDR3 length: 13 residues. V was clipped by 2 bases and J by 5 bases, with 9 bases between them. Methods used by the authors: Reference gene primer amplification yielded estimated nucleated cell counts. Generated by immunoSEQ multiplex PCR, the TCRdb table keeps only in-frame clones and is missing some. Clone size and the V and J calls come from that table; the DNA yielded D and trimming. The sample includes about 240,000 clones, 82% of them seen just once. The receptor comes from a woman aged 60-75 years with active or convalescent COVID-19. The chain joins TRBV6-5 to TRBJ1-1; D gene uncertain. Specimen: peripheral blood. The CDR3 DNA is TGTGCCAGCAGTTACCTCTCGCAGACTGAAGCTTTCTTT. Its protein is CASSYLSQTEAFF.